Following are 9 T cell receptor beta chains from one sample sequenced in a study. MiXCR, applied by TCRdb to the 5' RACE reads, yields one record per CDR3 protein. In the table there are some 8,000 distinct CDR3 sequences, under 60% of which are singletons. Sequencing was carried out using memory CD4+ T cells sorted from a lymph node. Subset reported: memory CD4+ T cells, CD4+CD45RO+CD25-. Every receptor here comes from a female donor with breast cancer.

The chain employs TRBV20-1 and TRBJ1-5; TRBD1 might be the D (5 bases). The CDR3 covers 14 residues. In germline, CDR1 is DFQATT, CDR2 SNEGSKA (reference sequence). V was clipped by 2 bases and J by 4 bases, with 12 bases between them. CDR3 DNA sequence: TGCAGTGCTAGACCTACAGGTGCAAATCAGCCCCAGCATTTT. Protein: CSARPTGANQPQHF.

The chain links TRBV10-2 to TRBJ2-1, with D hard to call. V gave up 4 bases and J gave up 10 bases, with 11 bases separating them. This CDR3 region has 12 residues. In germline, CDR1 is WSHSY, CDR2 SAAADI. The CDR3 DNA reads TGCGCCAGCAGTGCCGACCTGGGAGAGCAGTTCTTC. This encodes CASSADLGEQFF.

The V and J genes are TRBV7-6 and TRBJ1-6, with no clear D. V was trimmed by 2 bases and J by 5 bases, leaving 10 bases between them. Germline V gene lookup returns CDR1 SGHVS and CDR2 FNYEAQ. The CDR3 totals 15 residues. DNA of the CDR3: TGTGCCAGCAGCTTACAATCCGCAGATAATTCACCCCTCCACTTT. It translates to CASSLQSADNSPLHF.

This chain links TRBV9 with TRBJ2-6; D is ambiguous. Germline V CDR1 and CDR2: SGDLS, YYNGEE. Trimming took 0 bases from V and 0 from J, leaving 13 bases between them. The CDR3 loop spans 18 amino acids. Here the CDR3 reads CASSVAVAAVSGANVLTF. The CDR3 DNA sequence: TGTGCCAGCAGCGTAGCTGTCGCAGCAGTCTCTGGGGCCAACGTCCTGACTTTC.

This clonotype was counted a few times. V is TRBV7-9 and J is TRBJ1-4; D ambiguous. The V end was cut by 6 bases, the J end by 0 bases, with 11 bases between. This CDR3 region has 15 residues. Germline values: CDR1 SEHNR, CDR2 FQNEAQ (reference sequence). This CDR3 is CASRPDRTTNEKLFF. The CDR3 region has the DNA TGTGCCAGCAGACCGGACCGAACAACTAATGAAAAACTGTTTTTT. Supplemented by reference TRBV7-9 and TRBJ1-4, the full variable domain reads DTGVSQNPRHKITKRGQNVTFRCDPISEHNRLYWYRQTLGQGPEFLTYFQNEAQLEKSRLLSDRFSAERPKGSFSTLEIQRTEQGDSAMYLCASRPDRTTNEKLFFGSGTQLSVL.

This clonotype turned up a few times. This sequence joins TRBV5-5 and TRBJ2-1; 7 bases align to TRBD1. Germline assignment: CDR1 SGHKS and CDR2 YYEKEE (reference sequence). This CDR3 is 13 amino acids long. Unmatched junction bases numbered 7, after V lost 4 bases and J lost 9 bases. The CDR3 is CASSIRQGGEQFF. CDR3 DNA sequence: TGTGCCAGCAGCATTCGACAGGGCGGTGAGCAGTTCTTC.

The chain is built from TRBV29-1 and TRBJ2-3; possibly TRBD2 for D (6 bases). CDR1 is SQVTM, CDR2 ANQGSEA, per germline. Trimming cost V 7 bases and J 4 bases, with 12 bases left between them. The CDR3 consists of 12 residues. CDR3 coding DNA: TGCAGCGGTATACTAGCTTCAGATACGCAGTATTTT. Protein product: CSGILASDTQYF.

This chain uses TRBV7-7 with TRBJ2-1, with a possible D match to TRBD2 (5 bases). This CDR3 is 13 amino acids long. Germline V gives CDR1 SSHAT, CDR2 FNYEAQ (reference sequence). CDR3 residues: CAGSLGLSNEQFF. The DNA for the CDR3 is TGTGCTGGCAGCTTAGGACTTTCCAATGAGCAGTTCTTC.

V gene TRBV9 combines with J gene TRBJ2-1, with D perhaps TRBD2 (5 bases). Trimming removed 0 bases at V and 7 bases at J, with 11 bases between. CDR3 length: 14 amino acids. The germline V gene has CDR1 SGDLS and CDR2 YYNGEE. The CDR3 DNA sequence: TGTGCCAGCAGCGTAGCTACTAGTTTAAATGAGCAGTTCTTC. This encodes CASSVATSLNEQFF.